The rows below give T cell receptor beta chains drawn from one sample of a study of tumour-infiltrating T cells in Burkitt lymphoma. Clones were read by immunoSEQ multiplex PCR, and TCRdb kept only the in-frame ones, dropping some. The sample includes 4,500 to 5,000 clones, less than 15% seen only once; the top ten take roughly 24%. Source material: tumor tissue. These receptors were obtained from a human donor with Burkitt lymphoma. Each CDR3 is given with its conserved first and last residue. Fields, in order: clone size, D gene, J gene, V gene, CDR3 protein, CDR3 DNA. A D gene is named only where the DNA matches it firmly. The size of a clone is reported for some rows only, either as once, few or many, or as a class for expanded clones.

clone size: once
D gene: TRBD2
J gene: TRBJ2-4
V gene: TRBV28
CDR3 protein: CASSLLLAGRDIQYF
CDR3 DNA: TGTGCCAGCAGTTTATTGTTAGCGGGAAGGGACATTCAGTACTTC

clone size: -
D gene: -
J gene: TRBJ2-5
V gene: TRBV7-9
CDR3 protein: CASSLAGSGQETQYF
CDR3 DNA: TGTGCCAGCAGCTTGGCAGGGAGTGGGCAAGAGACCCAGTACTTC

clone size: few
D gene: -
J gene: TRBJ2-1
V gene: TRBV19
CDR3 protein: CASSIGEGLEQFF
CDR3 DNA: TGTGCCAGTAGTATAGGCGAGGGGCTTGAGCAGTTCTTC

clone size: -
D gene: -
J gene: TRBJ2-7
V gene: TRBV6-1
CDR3 protein: CASSELGQGRSEQYF
CDR3 DNA: TGTGCCAGCAGTGAACTAGGGCAGGGGAGGAGCGAGCAGTACTTC

clone size: medium-sized
D gene: -
J gene: TRBJ2-7
V gene: TRBV19
CDR3 protein: CASSITGNEQYF
CDR3 DNA: TGTGCCAGTAGTATAACAGGGAACGAGCAGTACTTC

clone size: few
D gene: -
J gene: TRBJ2-1
V gene: TRBV2
CDR3 protein: CASGLAPGVEQFF
CDR3 DNA: TGTGCCAGCGGGCTAGCCCCAGGGGTTGAGCAGTTCTTC

clone size: -
D gene: -
J gene: TRBJ1-5
V gene: TRBV19
CDR3 protein: CASSVDSLYQPQHF
CDR3 DNA: TGTGCCAGTAGTGTGGACAGCTTGTATCAGCCCCAGCATTTT

clone size: -
D gene: -
J gene: TRBJ2-1
V gene: TRBV19
CDR3 protein: CASKGDREFSDNEQFF
CDR3 DNA: TGTGCCAGCAAGGGAGACCGGGAGTTTTCAGACAATGAGCAGTTCTTC

clone size: -
D gene: -
J gene: TRBJ1-5
V gene: TRBV4-2
CDR3 protein: CASSQGPFQPQHF
CDR3 DNA: TGTGCCAGCAGCCAAGGTCCGTTTCAGCCCCAGCATTTT

clone size: few
D gene: -
J gene: TRBJ2-6
V gene: TRBV7-2
CDR3 protein: CASSPPTLSGANVLTF
CDR3 DNA: TGTGCCAGCAGCCCGCCGACGCTCTCTGGGGCCAACGTCCTGACTTTC

clone size: few
D gene: TRBD2
J gene: TRBJ2-1
V gene: TRBV28
CDR3 protein: CASRNTGLPFFILEWSSYNEQFF
CDR3 DNA: TGTGCCAGCAGAAATACGGGACTACCCTTTTTTATTTTAGAATGGAGCTCCTACAATGAGCAGTTCTTC

clone size: few
D gene: -
J gene: TRBJ2-3
V gene: TRBV4-1
CDR3 protein: CASSQDNPDASRRTSTDTQYF
CDR3 DNA: TGCGCCAGCAGCCAAGATAACCCGGACGCTTCCCGAAGAACTAGCACAGATACGCAGTATTTT

clone size: few
D gene: -
J gene: TRBJ2-5
V gene: TRBV6-6
CDR3 protein: CASSYSSTGEETQYF
CDR3 DNA: TGTGCCAGCAGTTACTCGAGTACGGGGGAAGAGACCCAGTACTTC

clone size: few
D gene: -
J gene: TRBJ2-3
V gene: TRBV6-1
CDR3 protein: CASRSRGGITDTQYF
CDR3 DNA: TGTGCCAGCCGATCGAGGGGGGGGATAACAGATACGCAGTATTTT

clone size: -
D gene: -
J gene: TRBJ2-5
V gene: TRBV7-3
CDR3 protein: CASSLGTAAKQETQYF
CDR3 DNA: TGTGCCAGCAGCTTAGGGACCGCGGCTAAGCAAGAGACCCAGTACTTC

clone size: few
D gene: -
J gene: TRBJ1-5
V gene: TRBV30
CDR3 protein: CAWRGGPGGPQHF
CDR3 DNA: TGTGCCTGGAGGGGAGGGCCGGGGGGGCCCCAGCATTTT

clone size: few
D gene: TRBD2
J gene: TRBJ2-1
V gene: TRBV7-9
CDR3 protein: CASGAGGHYNEQFF
CDR3 DNA: TGTGCCTCGGGGGCGGGGGGTCATTACAATGAGCAGTTCTTC

clone size: few
D gene: TRBD2
J gene: TRBJ2-5
V gene: TRBV2
CDR3 protein: CAGSNERDSGGVRETQYF
CDR3 DNA: TGTGCCGGATCAAATGAGAGGGATAGCGGGGGGGTCCGAGAGACCCAGTACTTC

clone size: few
D gene: -
J gene: TRBJ2-7
V gene: TRBV11-2
CDR3 protein: CASSFSPPVYEQYF
CDR3 DNA: TGTGCCAGCAGCTTTTCCCCCCCGGTCTACGAGCAGTACTTC

clone size: few
D gene: -
J gene: TRBJ1-1
V gene: TRBV28
CDR3 protein: CASVGQYMEMNTEAFF
CDR3 DNA: TGTGCCAGCGTGGGGCAGTACATGGAAATGAACACTGAAGCTTTCTTT

clone size: -
D gene: TRBD2
J gene: TRBJ2-5
V gene: TRBV7-2
CDR3 protein: CASSLVGTSSETQYF
CDR3 DNA: TGTGCCAGCAGCTTAGTCGGGACTAGTTCGGAGACCCAGTACTTC

clone size: -
D gene: TRBD2
J gene: TRBJ2-3
V gene: TRBV5-5
CDR3 protein: CASSLQRDESTQYF
CDR3 DNA: TGTGCCAGCAGCTTACAGCGGGACGAAAGTACGCAGTATTTT

clone size: -
D gene: TRBD1
J gene: TRBJ1-2
V gene: TRBV28
CDR3 protein: CASSLSMRGRLGGYTF
CDR3 DNA: TGTGCCAGCAGTTTATCGATGAGGGGGCGCTTAGGTGGCTACACCTTC